Listed here are 6 T cell receptor beta chains from one sample, sequenced in a study of cytomegalovirus exposure and HLA in healthy donors. The PCR had 60 Vbeta and 13 Jbeta primers. Libraries were prepared by immunoSEQ multiplex PCR; TCRdb keeps only in-frame clonotypes and omits some of them. Altogether about 140,000 clones are present, approximately 79% being singletons, with the ten largest covering roughly 1.2%. Sequencing was performed on PBMCs. Receptors originate from a female donor in good health and CMV-seronegative.

The rearrangement joins TRBV5-8 to TRBJ2-7, with D uncertain. V lost 1 base and J lost 6, with 8 bases in between. This CDR3 has 12 amino acids. Germline V CDR1 and CDR2: SGHTS, YDEGEE. The CDR3 DNA sequence: TGTGCCAGCAGCTTGATTAAGCGCGAGCAGTACTTC. Encoded protein: CASSLIKREQYF. Full variable domain (outside the CDR3, taken from reference TRBV5-8 and TRBJ2-7): EAGVTQSPTHLIKTRGQQATLRCSPISGHTSVYWYQQALGLGLQFLLWYDEGEERNRGNFPPRFSGRQFPNYSSELNVNALELEDSALYLCASSLIKREQYFGPGTRLTVT.

The chain has TRBV6-1 and TRBJ2-7, with D uncertain. Germline V gene sequence: CDR1 MNHNS, CDR2 SASEGT. Trimming pared 3 bases from V and 3 bases from J, leaving 6 bases between. This CDR3 has 12 amino acids. The CDR3 region has the DNA TGTGCCAGCAGTGAGGCAATCTACGAGCAGTACTTC. Protein product: CASSEAIYEQYF.

The table lists this clone with a few counts. The sample contains more than one DNA sequence encoding this CDR3. The genes are TRBV5-1 and TRBJ1-1, with TRBD1 identical over 7 bases. V lost 4 bases to trimming and J lost 1 base; unmatched junction nucleotides: 7. Germline CDR1 reads SGHRS; CDR2 reads YFSETQ. The CDR3 has 15 amino acids. The CDR3 DNA follows: TGCGCCAGCAGCCCGGGACAGTTAAGGAACACTGAAGCTTTCTTT. Translating it yields CASSPGQLRNTEAFF. Full variable domain (remainder filled in from reference TRBV5-1 and TRBJ1-1): KAGVTQTPRYLIKTRGQQVTLSCSPISGHRSVSWYQQTPGQGLQFLFEYFSETQRNKGNFPGRFSGRQFSNSRSEMNVSTLELGDSALYLCASSPGQLRNTEAFFGQGTRLTVV.

V and J are TRBV18 and TRBJ1-4; D is undetermined. This CDR3 contains 14 residues. Germline V gene lookup returns CDR1 KGHSH and CDR2 LQKENI. V lost 3 bases to trimming and J lost 5 bases, with 10 bases between them. The CDR3 protein is CASSPEQLNEKLFF. In DNA form, the CDR3 reads TGTGCCAGCTCACCCGAACAGTTGAATGAAAAACTGTTTTTT. The variable domain in full, completed from reference TRBV18 and TRBJ1-4, reads NAGVMQNPRHLVRRRGQEARLRCSPMKGHSHVYWYRQLPEEGLKFMVYLQKENIIDESGMPKERFSAEFPKEGPSILRIQQVVRGDSAAYFCASSPEQLNEKLFFGSGTQLSVL.

J is TRBJ2-6 and V is TRBV2; D perhaps matches TRBD1 (5 bases). Looked up from germline, CDR1 is SNHLY and CDR2 is FYNNEI. The length of the CDR3 is 15 residues. Between the trimmed V and J ends, which lost 6 bases and 0 bases, there was a span of 9 bases. The CDR3 coding sequence is TGTGCCAGCAGAGTCCAGGGCTCTGGGGCCAACGTCCTGACTTTC. This translates into CASRVQGSGANVLTF.

V gene TRBV29-1 combines with J gene TRBJ1-1; D not resolved. The germline V gene has CDR1 SQVTM and CDR2 ANQGSEA. This CDR3 spans 11 amino acids. Deletions cut 0 bases from V and 10 bases from J, with 9 bases between. CDR3 sequence: CSVEEERGAFF. As DNA, the CDR3 is TGCAGCGTTGAAGAGGAAAGAGGAGCTTTCTTT.